This T cell receptor (beta chain) was sequenced for a study of blood T cell repertoires in COVID-19. Study in general: Acute-phase and convalescent COVID-19 samples originated in the United States, Italy and Spain. PBMCs, B-cell-depleted T cells, or T cells were the source of the cDNA or gDNA that made up the material.

Original processing methods: It was from reference gene primer amplification that nucleated cell counts were estimated. Method: immunoSEQ multiplex PCR; TCRdb's copy keeps in-frame clones and lacks some. That table supplies the V and J calls and clone size; D and trimming were determined from the DNA. The sample has some 200,000 clones; 80% are singletons. The germline V gene has CDR1 SGHRS and CDR2 YFSETQ. The CDR3 consists of 16 residues. V was pared by 0 bases and J by 7 bases, with 9 bases of the junction left unmatched. A remark on this clone: Other DNA sequences within the sample encode an identical CDR3.

This receptor was identified in a woman in her 70s with acute or convalescent COVID-19. The rearrangement links TRBV5-1 to TRBJ2-1, with TRBD2 matching 8 bases. The sample was peripheral blood. DNA for the CDR3: TGCGCCAGCAGCTTGGAAGGGCGGGGGGCGAAGAATGAGCAGTTCTTC. Translating it yields CASSLEGRGAKNEQFF.